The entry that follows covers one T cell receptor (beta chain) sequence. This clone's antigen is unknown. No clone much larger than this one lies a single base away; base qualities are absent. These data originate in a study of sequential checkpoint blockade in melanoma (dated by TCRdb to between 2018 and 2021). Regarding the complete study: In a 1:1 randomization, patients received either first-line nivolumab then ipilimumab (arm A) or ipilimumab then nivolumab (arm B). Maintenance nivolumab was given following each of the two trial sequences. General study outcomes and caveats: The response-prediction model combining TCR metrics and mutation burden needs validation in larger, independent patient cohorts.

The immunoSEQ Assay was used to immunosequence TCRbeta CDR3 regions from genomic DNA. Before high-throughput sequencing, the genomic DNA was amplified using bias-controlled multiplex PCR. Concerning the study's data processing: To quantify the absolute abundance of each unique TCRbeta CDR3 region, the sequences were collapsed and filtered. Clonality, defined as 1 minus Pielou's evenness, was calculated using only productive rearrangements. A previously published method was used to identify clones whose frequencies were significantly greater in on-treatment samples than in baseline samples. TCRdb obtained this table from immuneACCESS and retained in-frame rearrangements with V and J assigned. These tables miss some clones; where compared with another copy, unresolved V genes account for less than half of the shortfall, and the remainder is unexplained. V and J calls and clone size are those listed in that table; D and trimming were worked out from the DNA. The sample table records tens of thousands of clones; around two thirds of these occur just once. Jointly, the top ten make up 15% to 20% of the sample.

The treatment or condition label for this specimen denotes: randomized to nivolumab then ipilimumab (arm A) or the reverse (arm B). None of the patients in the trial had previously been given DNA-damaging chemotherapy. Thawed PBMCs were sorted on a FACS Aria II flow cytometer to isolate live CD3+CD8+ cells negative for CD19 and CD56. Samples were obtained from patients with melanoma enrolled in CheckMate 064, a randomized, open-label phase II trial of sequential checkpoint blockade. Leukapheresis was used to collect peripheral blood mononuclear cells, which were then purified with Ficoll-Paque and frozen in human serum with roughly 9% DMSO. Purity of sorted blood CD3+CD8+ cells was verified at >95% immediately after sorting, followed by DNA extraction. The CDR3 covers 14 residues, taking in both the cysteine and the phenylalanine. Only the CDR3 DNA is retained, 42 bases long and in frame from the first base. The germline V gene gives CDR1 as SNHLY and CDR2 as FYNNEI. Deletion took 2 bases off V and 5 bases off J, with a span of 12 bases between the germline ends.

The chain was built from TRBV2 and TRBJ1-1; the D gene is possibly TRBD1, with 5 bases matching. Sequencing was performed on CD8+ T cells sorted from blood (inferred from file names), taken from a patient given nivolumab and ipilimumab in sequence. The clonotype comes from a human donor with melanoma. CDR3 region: CASSERQSKTEAFF. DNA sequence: TGTGCCAGCAGTGAAAGACAGTCCAAGACTGAAGCTTTCTTT.